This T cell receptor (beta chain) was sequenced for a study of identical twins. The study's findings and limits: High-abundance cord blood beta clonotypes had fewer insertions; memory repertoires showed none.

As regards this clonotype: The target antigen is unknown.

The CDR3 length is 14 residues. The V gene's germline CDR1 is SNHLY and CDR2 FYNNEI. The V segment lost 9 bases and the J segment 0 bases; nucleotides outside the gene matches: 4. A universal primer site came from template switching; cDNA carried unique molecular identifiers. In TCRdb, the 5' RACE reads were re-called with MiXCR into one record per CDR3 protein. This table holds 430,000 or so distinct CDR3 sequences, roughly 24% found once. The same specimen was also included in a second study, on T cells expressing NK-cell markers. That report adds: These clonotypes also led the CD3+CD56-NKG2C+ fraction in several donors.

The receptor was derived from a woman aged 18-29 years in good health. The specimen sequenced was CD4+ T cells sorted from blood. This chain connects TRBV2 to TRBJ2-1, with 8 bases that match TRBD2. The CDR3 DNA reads TGTGCCAGTCCGGGGGGGAGCTCCTACAATGAGCAGTTCTTC. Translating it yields CASPGGSSYNEQFF. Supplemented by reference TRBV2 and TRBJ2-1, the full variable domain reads EPEVTQTPSHQVTQMGQEVILRCVPISNHLYFYWYRQILGQKVEFLVSFYNNEISEKSEIFDDQFSVERPDGSNFTLKIRSTKLEDSAMYFCASPGGSSYNEQFFGPGTRLTVL.